Described below is a single T cell receptor beta chain sequence and its context. Its matching antigen is unknown. This record belongs to a study of T cell responses to AZD1222 COVID-19 vaccine. Study information: Combined were second doses at about 4 or about 12 weeks.

Study-wide results and caveats: Compared with day 0, the breadth and depth of the Spike-specific TCR repertoire rose significantly after two doses of AZD1222.

This CDR3 comprises 19 residues. Clones were read by immunoSEQ multiplex PCR, and TCRdb kept only the in-frame ones, dropping some. This table holds some 140,000 clones, 85% to 95% found once. The sequencing used peripheral blood, collected on day 0 of AZD1222 vaccination. The V and J genes are TRBV21-1 and TRBJ2-1; the D call TRBD2 from the table was never checked on the DNA. TRBV21-1 is given as a pseudogene. This receptor was taken from an adult in good health. CDR3 in DNA: TGTGCCAGCAGCAAGTTCTTGGGGTCGGGACTCGAGGATAACAATGAGCAGTTCTTC. Its translation is CASSKFLGSGLEDNNEQFF.